In its sample, the clone carrying this TCR beta chain was seen a few times. This sample is drawn from a study of early T cells in non-severe SARS-CoV-2 infection. Individual cDNA molecules received unique molecular identifiers during library preparation. TCRdb reprocessed the 5' RACE reads via MiXCR and lists one record per CDR3 protein. This table holds about 52,000 distinct CDR3 sequences, approximately 11% found once. The germline V gene has CDR1 SQVTM and CDR2 ANQGSEA. CDR3 length: 14 amino acids. The source of this sequence is an adult who was a healthcare worker with PCR-confirmed SARS-CoV-2 infection or an uninfected control (not recorded which). The V and J genes are TRBV29-1 and TRBJ2-7; D is undetermined. Material for sequencing was whole blood. The DNA of the CDR3 is TGCAGTGACTTGGAAATAGGTTATTTTCACGAGCAGTACTTC. This codes for CSDLEIGYFHEQYF.